This T cell receptor (beta chain) was sequenced during a study of shared clonotypes between healthy human individuals. TCRdb's table, derived via immunoSEQ multiplex PCR, lists solely in-frame clones and lacks some. Of about 2,100,000 clones listed, 90% to 95% are singletons. Selected positively for CCR7 and CD45RO-negative, naive CD8 cells excluded terminally differentiated effector memory CD45RA+ cells. Germline assignment: CDR1 SGHNT and CDR2 YYREEE (reference sequence). Trimming stripped 0 bases from V and 0 bases from J, with 6 bases between. The CDR3 has 14 residues. The sequencing sample was made of naive CD8+ T cells from PBMCs. The source is a man in his late teens or twenties in good health. Some clones in this sample may be carry-over from other donors' samples. The chain joins TRBV5-4 to TRBJ1-1; D remains ambiguous. In DNA form, the CDR3 reads TGTGCCAGCAGCTTGGGGTCCATGAACACTGAAGCTTTCTTT. This encodes CASSLGSMNTEAFF.